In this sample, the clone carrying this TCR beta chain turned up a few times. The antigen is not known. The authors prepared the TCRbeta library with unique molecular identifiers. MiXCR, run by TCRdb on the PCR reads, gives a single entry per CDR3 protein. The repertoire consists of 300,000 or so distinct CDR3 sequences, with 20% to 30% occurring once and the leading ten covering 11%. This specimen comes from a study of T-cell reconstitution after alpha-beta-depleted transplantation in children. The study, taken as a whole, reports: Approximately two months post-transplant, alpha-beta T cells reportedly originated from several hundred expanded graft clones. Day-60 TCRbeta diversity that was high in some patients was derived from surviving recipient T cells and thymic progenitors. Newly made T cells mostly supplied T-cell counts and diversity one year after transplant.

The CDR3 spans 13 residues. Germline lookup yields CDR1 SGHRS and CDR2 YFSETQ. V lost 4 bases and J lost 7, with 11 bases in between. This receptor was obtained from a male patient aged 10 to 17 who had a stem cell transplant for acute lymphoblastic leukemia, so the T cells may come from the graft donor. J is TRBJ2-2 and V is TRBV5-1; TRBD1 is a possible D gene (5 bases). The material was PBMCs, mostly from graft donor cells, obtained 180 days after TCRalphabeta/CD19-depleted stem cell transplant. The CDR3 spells CASSPDSIGELFF. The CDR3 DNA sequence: TGCGCCAGCAGCCCTGACAGCATCGGGGAGCTGTTTTTT.